The 5 T cell receptor beta chains presented below share a single source sample, sequenced in a study of T-cell reconstitution after alpha-beta-depleted transplantation in children. The authors prepared the TCRbeta library with unique molecular identifiers. TCRdb called the PCR reads again in MiXCR, with one record for every CDR3 protein. The table has about 980,000 distinct CDR3 sequences, around 30% seen once. Specimen: PBMCs, mostly from graft donor cells, collected 360 days after TCRalphabeta/CD19-depleted stem cell transplant. Receptors originate from a boy under two years old who had a stem cell transplant for SCID, so the T cells may come from the graft donor.

This sequence joins TRBV20-1 and TRBJ1-4; TRBD1 matches at 9 bases. Germline V gene lookup returns CDR1 DFQATT and CDR2 SNEGSKA (reference sequence). V lost 5 bases, J lost 3 bases, and 4 bases stayed unmatched. CDR3 size: 14 residues. This chain's CDR3 is CSADRGMANEKLFF. The CDR3 bases are TGCAGTGCTGACAGGGGGATGGCTAATGAAAAACTGTTTTTT.

This clonotype has just a few counts. CDR3 amino acids: CASSFRTEQETQYF. The CDR3 coding sequence is TGTGCCAGCAGTTTCCGGACGGAACAAGAGACCCAGTACTTC. J is TRBJ2-5 and V is TRBV12-3 or TRBV12-4; the D is unclear. Deletions cut 3 bases from V and 2 bases from J, with 10 bases between. The CDR3 covers 14 residues.

A few counts support this clonotype. CDR3 DNA: TGCAGCGCTGAGGGTCAGATGAACACTGAAGCTTTCTTT. Its protein is CSAEGQMNTEAFF. The chain combines TRBV29-1 with TRBJ1-1, with no clear D. V was shortened by 7 bases and J by 0 bases, with 12 bases between the two germline ends. The CDR3 runs 13 residues. Looked up from germline, CDR1 is SQVTM and CDR2 is ANQGSEA. Together with reference TRBV29-1 and TRBJ1-1, the CDR3 gives the full variable domain: SAVISQKPSRDICQRGTSLTIQCQVDSQVTMMFWYRQQPGQSLTLIATANQGSEATYESGFVIDKFPISRPNLTFSTLTVSNMSPEDSSIYLCSAEGQMNTEAFFGQGTRLTVV.

The chain recombines TRBV5-6 with TRBJ2-7, with D unresolved. V gave up 7 bases and J gave up 0 bases, with 11 bases separating them. The CDR3 length is 13 residues. The germline V gene encodes CDR1 SGHDT and CDR2 YYEEEE. In DNA, the CDR3 is TGTGCCAGCCGGTTTAGGCGCTCCTACGAGCAGTACTTC. Translation: CASRFRRSYEQYF. Full variable domain (rest looked up from reference TRBV5-6 and TRBJ2-7): DAGVTQSPTHLIKTRGQQVTLRCSPKSGHDTVSWYQQALGQGPQFIFQYYEEEERQRGNFPDRFSGHQFPNYSSELNVNALLLGDSALYLCASRFRRSYEQYFGPGTRLTVT.

This clonotype came up a few times. This rearrangement joins TRBV5-1 to TRBJ2-5; weak D call: TRBD2 (6 bases). Trimming shortened V by 3 bases and J by 3 bases, and 15 bases separated the two germline ends. CDR3 length: 15 residues. The germline V gene has CDR1 SGHRS and CDR2 YFSETQ. Here the CDR3 reads CASSSRAGLEETQYF. In DNA, the CDR3 is TGCGCCAGCAGCTCGCGGGCGGGACTTGAAGAGACCCAGTACTTC.